This TCR beta chain is drawn from a study of T cells in Graves' hyperthyroidism and ophthalmopathy. This clonotype was seen a few times. Trimming pared 0 bases from V and 4 bases from J, leaving 12 bases between. Germline CDR1 reads LNHNV; CDR2 reads YYDKDF (reference sequence). The CDR3 loop spans 15 amino acids. Amplification of TCR beta CDR3 regions used RNA as the template. HTBI primers were employed in a first-round RT-PCR of the TCR CDR3. MiXCR, run by TCRdb on the multiplex PCR reads, gives a single entry per CDR3 protein. The repertoire holds about 360,000 distinct CDR3 sequences, with roughly 13% as singletons.

Source material: blood. This TCR derives from a woman aged 18-29 years with Graves' hyperthyroidism. This chain uses TRBV15 with TRBJ1-2; D is perhaps TRBD1 (6 bases). CDR3 residues: CATSRDTGTAYGYTF. CDR3 sequence (DNA): TGTGCCACCAGCAGAGATACAGGGACCGCCTATGGCTACACCTTC.